This is a list of T cell receptor beta chains from one sample in a study of cytomegalovirus exposure and HLA in healthy donors. Sequenced by immunoSEQ multiplex PCR; TCRdb stores in-frame clones only, minus some. The sample gives approximately 160,000 clones, more than 80% of which show up once; over 2.5% is in the top ten. Sequencing was carried out using PBMCs. The receptors were gathered from a woman under 30 in good health and CMV-seropositive. CDR3s include the opening cysteine and the closing phenylalanine or tryptophan. D genes are given only for firm matches. Only some rows state a clone size, as once, few, many or a class for expanded clones.

size	D	J	V	DNA	CDR3
NA	NA	TRBJ1-1	TRBV28	TGTGCCAGCAGATCCCAGGGAATCGGGTACACTGAAGCTTTCTTT	CASRSQGIGYTEAFF
NA	TRBD1	TRBJ2-7	TRBV7-9	TGTGCCATCAGGACAGGGGCATCCTACGAGCAGTACTTC	CAIRTGASYEQYF
NA	NA	TRBJ2-1	TRBV4-2	TGTGCCAGCAGCCAAGCCCAGGGGGGATACAATGAGCAGTTCTTC	CASSQAQGGYNEQFF
NA	NA	TRBJ2-7	TRBV7-9	TGTGCCAGCAGCCTGCCCCTTCCGAGTTACGAGCAGTACTTC	CASSLPLPSYEQYF
once	NA	TRBJ2-5	TRBV9	TGTGCCAGCAGCGTAGGGGGACGGGGGATCCAAGAGACCCAGTACTTC	CASSVGGRGIQETQYF
NA	TRBD1	TRBJ2-3	TRBV15	TGTGCCACCAGCAGGGGGCAGGGGGCTTCAGATACGCAGTATTTT	CATSRGQGASDTQYF
NA	NA	TRBJ1-1	TRBV21-1	TGTGCCAACCCCCGACACGTTAACACTGAAGCTTTCTTT	CANPRHVNTEAFF
NA	TRBD1	TRBJ2-1	TRBV6-5	TGTGCCAGCAGCCGGACAGGGTACTACAATGAGCAGTTCTTC	CASSRTGYYNEQFF
NA	NA	TRBJ2-7	TRBV7-3	TGTGCCAGCAGCTTAGGGGCCGGGTACTCCTACGAGCAGTACTTC	CASSLGAGYSYEQYF
NA	NA	TRBJ2-7	TRBV2	TGTGCCAGCAGGGATATGACTTTCTCCTACGAGCAGTACTTC	CASRDMTFSYEQYF
NA	TRBD1	TRBJ1-6	TRBV30	TGTGCCTGGACCGGGACAGGCTTATCACCCCTCCACTTT	CAWTGTGLSPLHF